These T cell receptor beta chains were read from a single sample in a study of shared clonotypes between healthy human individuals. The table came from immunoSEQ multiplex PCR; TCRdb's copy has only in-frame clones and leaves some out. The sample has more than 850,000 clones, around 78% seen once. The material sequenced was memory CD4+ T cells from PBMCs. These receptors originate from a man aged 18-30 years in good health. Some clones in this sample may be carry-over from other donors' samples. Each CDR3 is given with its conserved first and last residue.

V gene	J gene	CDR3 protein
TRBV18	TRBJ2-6	CASSPTPLARGGANVLTF
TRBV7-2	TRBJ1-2	CASSRPGVGGYTF
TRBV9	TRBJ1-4	CASRKGQGEKLFF
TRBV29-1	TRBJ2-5	CSVESVAGGRETQYF
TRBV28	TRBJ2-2	CASSYTGKGNTGELFF
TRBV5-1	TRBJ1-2	CASSPRGRGPSNYGYTF
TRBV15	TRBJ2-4	CATSRDPSQGPRYF
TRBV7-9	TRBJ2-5	CASSPLAGVAGETQYF
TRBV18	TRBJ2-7	CASSPDSYEQYF
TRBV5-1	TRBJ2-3	CASMGGTGFTDTQYF
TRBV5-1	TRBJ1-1	CASSLYEGRNTEAFF
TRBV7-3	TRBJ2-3	CASKMTSGDTDTQYF
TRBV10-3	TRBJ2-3	CAIRRAGGLDTQYF
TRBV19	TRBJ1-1	CASSIASHRGTEAFF
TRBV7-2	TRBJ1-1	CASSLTRAGQLGTEAFF
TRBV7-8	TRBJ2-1	CASSLGVWSSYNEQFF
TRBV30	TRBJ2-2	CAWSNTGELFF
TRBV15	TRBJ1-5	CATSKDRDQPQHF
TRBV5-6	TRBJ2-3	CASSLWTGTSGSTDTQYF
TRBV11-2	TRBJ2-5	CASSLARTSGTETQYF
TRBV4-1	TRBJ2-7	CASSQGLAGGLNEQYF
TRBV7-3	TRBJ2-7	CASSSPGRSSYEQYF
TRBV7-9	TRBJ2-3	CASRGTGGFTYSTDTQYF
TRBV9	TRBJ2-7	CASSVDGDGTSGNYEQYF
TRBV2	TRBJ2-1	CASGRLSYNEQFF
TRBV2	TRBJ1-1	CATRAGEDTEAFF
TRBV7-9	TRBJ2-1	CASSSPDRSPYSEQFF
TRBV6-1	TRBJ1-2	CASSESGGIGYTF
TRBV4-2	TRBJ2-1	CASSQGKGRTYNEQFF
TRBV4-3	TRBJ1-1	CASSREGSWGERDTEAFF
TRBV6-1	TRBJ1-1	CASSGAGMNTEAFF
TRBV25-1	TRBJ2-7	CASSEFKPGGSSYEQYF
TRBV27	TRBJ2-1	CASSGWGTSVDEQFF
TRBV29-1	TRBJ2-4	CSVHAGSDIQYF
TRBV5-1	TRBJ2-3	CASSRTSGRAADTQYF
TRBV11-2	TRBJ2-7	CASSLGFSGYYEQYF
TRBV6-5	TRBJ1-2	CASSDPGQLGYTF
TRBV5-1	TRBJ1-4	CASSLLGATNEKLFF
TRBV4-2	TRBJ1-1	CASSQGTDTEAFF
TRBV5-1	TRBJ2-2	CASSRDRAGTGELFF
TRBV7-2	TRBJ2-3	CASSLEGRLAGVRDTQYF
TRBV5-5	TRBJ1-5	CASSLLWGNQPQHF
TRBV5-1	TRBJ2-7	CASSLSWDEQYF
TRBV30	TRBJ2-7	CAWSGGTGGSYEQYF
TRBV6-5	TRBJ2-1	CASSYRDAYNEQFF
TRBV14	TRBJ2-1	CASSQVRLDPHNEQFF
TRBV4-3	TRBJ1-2	CASSQDAGGYGYTF
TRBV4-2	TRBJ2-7	CASSQGGLAYEQYF
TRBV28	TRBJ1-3	CASSYGRPGNTIYF
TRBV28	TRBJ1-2	CASSWWQASNYGYTF
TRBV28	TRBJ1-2	CASSQPHREKVGYTF
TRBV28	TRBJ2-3	CASSLTSVTDTQYF
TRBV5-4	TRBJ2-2	CASRELATGELFF
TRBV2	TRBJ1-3	CASRTGGAVGNTIYF
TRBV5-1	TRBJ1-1	CASSLNPGRDNTEAFF